Listed below are T cell receptor beta chains from one sample, sequenced in a study of blood T cell repertoires in COVID-19. The method was immunoSEQ multiplex PCR; TCRdb's version includes in-frame clones alone and lacks a portion of them. Among more than 55,000 clones, roughly 79% were seen once, and the ten largest hold under 4%. Source material: peripheral blood. Source of these receptors: a man in his fifties or sixties with acute or convalescent COVID-19. The CDR3 runs from the conserved cysteine through the conserved F or W. D genes are given only for firm matches. Some rows have no size entry. The others give once, few or many, or a class for an expanded clone.

>-|-|TRBV28|TRBJ2-7
CASSPQVAYEQYF
TGTGCCAGCAGTCCGCAGGTGGCCTACGAGCAGTACTTC
>-|-|TRBV11-3|TRBJ1-4
CASSFPGRRTNEKLFF
TGTGCCAGCAGCTTCCCAGGGAGGCGAACTAATGAAAAACTGTTTTTT
>-|-|TRBV5-6|TRBJ1-2
CASSLEGQGGYTF
TGTGCCAGCAGCTTGGAGGGGCAAGGAGGCTACACCTTC
>-|-|TRBV7-9|TRBJ1-2
CASSGSGYGYTF
TGTGCCAGTTCAGGGTCGGGCTATGGCTACACCTTC
>-|-|TRBV6-6|TRBJ2-6
CASSYGSGLGANVLTF
TGTGCCAGCAGTTATGGGTCAGGGTTGGGGGCCAACGTCCTGACTTTC
>once|-|TRBV28|TRBJ1-6
CASSSAVRGTYSPLHF
TGTGCCAGCAGTTCCGCCGTCCGGGGAACGTATTCACCCCTCCACTTT
>-|-|TRBV29-1|TRBJ2-1
CSGGLHNEQFF
TGCAGCGGCGGACTCCACAATGAGCAGTTCTTC
>-|-|TRBV7-8|TRBJ2-1
CASSVLPGSTYNEQFF
TGTGCCAGCAGCGTATTACCGGGATCAACCTACAATGAGCAGTTCTTC
>-|-|TRBV7-2|TRBJ1-1
CASSYQVGGEAFF
TGTGCCAGCAGTTATCAAGTGGGGGGTGAAGCTTTCTTT
>-|-|TRBV4-2|TRBJ2-1
CASSQELTRPSYNEQFF
TGTGCCAGCAGCCAAGAACTAACTAGGCCCTCCTACAATGAGCAGTTCTTC
>-|-|TRBV6-5|TRBJ1-2
CASRTGGSDYGYTF
TGTGCCAGCAGGACAGGAGGCAGTGACTATGGCTACACCTTC
>-|TRBD1|TRBV6-5|TRBJ2-1
CASSTGVRNEQFF
TGTGCCAGCAGCACAGGGGTGAGGAATGAGCAGTTCTTC
>-|TRBD2|TRBV18|TRBJ2-3
CASSPLGTSGDADTQYF
TGTGCCAGCTCACCTTTGGGCACTAGCGGGGACGCAGATACGCAGTATTTT
>-|-|TRBV10-3|TRBJ1-1
CAISVQPNTEAFF
TGTGCCATCAGTGTACAGCCGAACACTGAAGCTTTCTTT
>-|TRBD1|TRBV19|TRBJ1-5
CASSIGYTTGGNNQPQHF
TGTGCCAGTAGTATTGGGTACACGACAGGGGGGAACAATCAGCCCCAGCATTTT
>-|TRBD1|TRBV2|TRBJ1-1
CASTRQGAGTEAFF
TGTGCCAGCACCAGACAGGGGGCAGGGACTGAAGCTTTCTTT
>-|TRBD1|TRBV14|TRBJ1-3
CASSPGSTGDPISGNTIYF
TGTGCCAGCAGCCCAGGATCTACAGGGGACCCCATCTCTGGAAACACCATATATTTT
>-|-|TRBV6-2/TRBV6-3|TRBJ2-3
CASSSAGQTTDTQYF
TGTGCCAGCAGTTCCGCGGGACAGACCACAGATACGCAGTATTTT
>-|TRBD1|TRBV2|TRBJ1-6
CASSPDRQSSYNSPLHF
TGTGCCAGCAGCCCGGACAGGCAGAGCTCCTATAATTCACCCCTCCACTTT
>-|-|TRBV6-5|TRBJ1-1
CASLDRLQKRAFF
TGTGCCAGCCTGGACAGACTCCAAAAGAGAGCTTTCTTT
>-|TRBD1|TRBV5-1|TRBJ2-7
CASSPQGRLYEQYF
TGCGCCAGCAGCCCACAGGGGCGTCTCTACGAGCAGTACTTC
>-|-|TRBV7-3|TRBJ2-1
CASSPTRHNEQFF
TGTGCCAGCAGCCCGACTAGACACAATGAGCAGTTCTTC
>-|-|TRBV4-2|TRBJ1-2
CASSPPDIHNYGYTF
TGTGCCAGCAGCCCTCCAGATATCCATAACTATGGCTACACCTTC
>-|-|TRBV30|TRBJ1-6
CAWSVDTPGSPLHF
TGTGCCTGGAGTGTGGACACGCCGGGTTCACCCCTCCACTTT